What follows is one T cell receptor (beta chain) and its context. As yet, its antigen is unknown. The method was immunoSEQ multiplex PCR; TCRdb's version includes in-frame clones alone and lacks a portion of them. The data contain approximately 130,000 clones, approximately 88% of them singletons. The entry originates in a study of T cell responses to AZD1222 COVID-19 vaccine. Study-level findings and limits: Per reports, nearly half of all spike-specific TCRs target regions that are unmutated in variants. Just a handful of AZD1222 recipients were seropositive at baseline.

V shed 0 bases and J shed 3 bases, with 12 bases lying between them. Germline CDR1 is LGHNA and CDR2 is YSLEER. The CDR3 sequence is 15 residues long. The chain carries TRBV4-3 and TRBJ2-7; D call uncertain. Sequenced here: peripheral blood, sampled on day 0 of AZD1222 vaccination. The origin of this receptor is an adult in good health. CDR3 nucleotide sequence: TGCGCCAGCAGCCAAGAAAAGGCAGTAAACTACGAGCAGTACTTC. Residues: CASSQEKAVNYEQYF.